This T cell receptor (beta chain) was sequenced in a study of CD8 T cells in Susac syndrome. This clonotype has only a few counts. What it binds is not known. From germline, CDR1 is GTSNPN and CDR2 SVGIG (reference sequence). V lost 7 bases to trimming and J lost 2 bases; unmatched junction nucleotides: 7. This CDR3 has 14 amino acids. RNA amounts of about 0.45 to 1 ug underwent reverse transcription with random hexamers. TCRdb processed the immunoSEQ multiplex PCR reads anew with MiXCR; each CDR3 protein has one entry. The table has tens of thousands of distinct CDR3 sequences, approximately 95% seen once. Negative isolation was used for CD8+ and CD4+ T cells and FACS enrichment for TEMRA cells. General study results and limits: Clonal expansion involving Susac CD8+ cells peaked in TEMRA cells and active patients.

Source material: CD8+ T cells from PBMCs. The chain employs TRBV30 and TRBJ2-5, with 10 bases aligning to TRBD2. The TCR originated in a human donor with Susac syndrome. This chain's CDR3 is CASTLAGNQETQYF. The CDR3 coding sequence is TGTGCCTCCACACTAGCGGGAAATCAAGAGACCCAGTACTTC.